These 9 T cell receptor beta chains originate from one sample sequenced in a study of blood T cell repertoires in COVID-19. The data were produced by immunoSEQ multiplex PCR, yet TCRdb's version contains in-frame clones alone and is incomplete. This table has just over 650,000 clones, about nine tenths appearing once. Sequencing input: peripheral blood. The receptors stem from a woman between 18 and 30 years old with acute or convalescent COVID-19.

This clone appeared a single time. The gene calls are TRBV9 and TRBJ1-2; the match to TRBD1 covers 7 bases. In germline, CDR1 is SGDLS, CDR2 YYNGEE. This CDR3 contains 13 residues. V shed 1 base, J shed 5 bases, and the junction held 2 bases outside the gene matches. CDR3 nucleotides: TGTGCCAGCAGCGTAAGCAGGGGGTATGGCTACACCTTC. Protein: CASSVSRGYGYTF.

V is TRBV21-1 and J is TRBJ2-5; the DNA was not used to check the table's D call, TRBD2. TRBV21-1 is an annotated pseudogene. This CDR3 contains 14 residues. As DNA, the CDR3 is TGTGCCAGCAGCAAGACTAGCGAATCGGAGACCCAGTACTTC. Residues: CASSKTSESETQYF.

V usage is TRBV7-2 and J usage is TRBJ1-2; perhaps TRBD1 as D (6 bases). Deletions cut 3 bases from V and 6 bases from J, with 17 bases between. Germline values: CDR1 SGHTA, CDR2 FQGNSA. This CDR3 has 15 residues. In DNA, the CDR3 is TGTGCCAGCAGCTTCTACAGGGCCCAGGGGAATGGCTACACCTTC. It encodes CASSFYRAQGNGYTF. The entire variable domain, with the rest obtained from reference TRBV7-2 and TRBJ1-2, is as follows: GAGVSQSPSNKVTEKGKDVELRCDPISGHTALYWYRQSLGQGLEFLIYFQGNSAPDKSGLPSDRFSAERTGGSVSTLTIQRTQQEDSAVYLCASSFYRAQGNGYTFGSGTRLTVV.

The genes are TRBV27 and TRBJ2-7; TRBD2 aligns across 15 bases. The CDR3 runs to 16 residues. CDR1 MNHEY and CDR2 SMNVEV come from the germline V gene (reference sequence). The V segment lost 4 bases and the J segment 2 bases; nucleotides outside the gene matches: 3. CDR3 nucleotides: TGTGCCAGCAGTTATAGGACTAGCGGGGGGGCCTACGAGCAGTACTTC. This gives the protein CASSYRTSGGAYEQYF.

The table lists this clone with a count of one. The DNA for the CDR3 is TGCGCCAGCAGCCAAGGACGGGCGGGTGTAGGCGAAAAACTGTTTTTT. Translated, it gives CASSQGRAGVGEKLFF. The gene calls are TRBV4-1 and TRBJ1-4; unclear D gene. The CDR3 is 16 residues long. The germline CDR1 and CDR2 sequences are MGHRA and YSYEKL. Trimming took 1 base from V and 8 from J, leaving 17 bases between them.

This chain uses TRBV6-5 with TRBJ2-3; weak D call: TRBD1 (5 bases). Trimming stripped 6 bases from V and 1 base from J, with 11 bases between. This CDR3 comprises 14 residues. Germline assignment: CDR1 MNHEY and CDR2 SVGAGI. CDR3: CASRWTPGTDTQYF. Here the CDR3 DNA reads TGTGCCAGCAGATGGACACCCGGCACAGATACGCAGTATTTT.

The chain uses TRBV3-1 (or the pseudogene TRBV3-2) and TRBJ1-1, with a tentative D call TRBD1 (6 bases). V dropped 5 bases and J dropped 1 base, with 8 bases sitting between them. This CDR3 region has 13 residues. CDR1 is LGHDT and CDR2 is YNNKEL in the germline V gene (reference sequence). The CDR3 sequence: CASSVQGNTEAFF. In nucleotides, the CDR3 is TGTGCCAGCAGCGTACAGGGGAACACTGAAGCTTTCTTT.

This chain links TRBV5-4 with TRBJ2-1; TRBD2 matches 9 bases. The CDR3 extends over 16 amino acids. With 1 base clipped from V and 4 bases from J, the junction kept 6 bases outside the gene matches. CDR1 and CDR2 (germline): SGHNT, YYREEE (reference sequence). The CDR3 loop is CASSLSSGEPYNEQFF. In nucleotides, the CDR3 is TGTGCCAGCAGCTTGTCTAGCGGGGAACCTTACAATGAGCAGTTCTTC.

The chain joins TRBV6-6 to TRBJ1-1; 8 bases are a match to TRBD1. After removal of 2 bases from V and 2 bases from J, the junction contained 4 bases not matched to a gene. The CDR3 runs to 15 residues. Germline values: CDR1 MNHNY, CDR2 SVGAGI (reference sequence). The CDR3 spells CASSYLTGVNTEAFF. The CDR3 coding sequence is TGTGCCAGCAGTTACCTGACAGGGGTTAACACTGAAGCTTTCTTT.